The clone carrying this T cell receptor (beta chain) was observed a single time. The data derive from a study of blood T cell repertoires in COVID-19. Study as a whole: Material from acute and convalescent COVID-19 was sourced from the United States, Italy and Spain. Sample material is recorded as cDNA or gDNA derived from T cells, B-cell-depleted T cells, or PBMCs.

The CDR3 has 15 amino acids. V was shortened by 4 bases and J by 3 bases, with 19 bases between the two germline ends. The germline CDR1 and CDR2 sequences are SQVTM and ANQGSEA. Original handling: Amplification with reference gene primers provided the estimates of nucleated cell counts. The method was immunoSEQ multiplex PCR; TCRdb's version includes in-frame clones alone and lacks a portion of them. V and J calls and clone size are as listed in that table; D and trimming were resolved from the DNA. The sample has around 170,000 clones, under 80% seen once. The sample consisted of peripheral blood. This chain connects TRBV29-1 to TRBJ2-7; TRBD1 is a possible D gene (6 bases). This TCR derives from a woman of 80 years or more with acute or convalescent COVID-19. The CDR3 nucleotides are TGCAGCGTTGGATTGTGGGACAAAGAGTTCTACGAGCAGTACTTC. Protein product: CSVGLWDKEFYEQYF.